One sample yielded the 2 T cell receptor beta chains listed below, sequenced in a study of cytomegalovirus exposure and HLA in healthy donors. The PCR made use of 60 Vbeta and 13 Jbeta primers. Profiling relied on immunoSEQ multiplex PCR, and the TCRdb table lists in-frame clones only, not all of them. The data hold around 190,000 clones, with 70% to 85% observed a single time. The sequenced material came from PBMCs. The receptor source for this set is a man aged 35 to 55 in good health and CMV-seropositive.

The chain is built from TRBV4-3 and TRBJ1-6; no firm D call. Germline CDR1 reads LGHNA; CDR2 reads YSLEER. V lost 2 bases, J lost 10 bases, and 15 bases lay in between. This CDR3 contains 15 residues. The CDR3 DNA is TGCGCCAGCAGCCAAAATTTCGCGGCGGGATCACCCCTCCACTTT. Translated: CASSQNFAAGSPLHF.

The V gene is TRBV9, the J gene TRBJ2-2; D might be TRBD2 (5 bases). Germline V lookup: CDR1 SGDLS, CDR2 YYNGEE. The CDR3 runs 14 residues. V lost 7 bases and J 2 bases, leaving 12 bases between the germline ends. The CDR3 protein is CASALGSNTGELFF. Here the CDR3 DNA reads TGTGCCAGCGCTCTAGGGAGTAACACCGGGGAGCTGTTTTTT.